A selection of T cell receptor beta chains follows, all from one sample in a study of blood T cell repertoires in COVID-19. TCRdb's table, derived via immunoSEQ multiplex PCR, lists solely in-frame clones and lacks some. Of under 300,000 clones listed, around 86% are singletons. Input material: peripheral blood. The receptors come from a human donor in a cohort sampled during active COVID-19. CDR3s include the opening cysteine and the closing phenylalanine or tryptophan. A D gene is named only where the DNA matches it firmly. For some rows the clone size is stated as once, few or many, or as a class when expanded; others skip it.

J | V | size | D | CDR3 | DNA
TRBJ2-3 | TRBV5-1 | - | - | CASSSTNTDTQYF | TGCGCCAGCAGCTCGACAAACACAGATACGCAGTATTTT
TRBJ2-3 | TRBV27 | few | - | CASSAQKTGRGTDTQYF | TGTGCCAGCAGTGCCCAAAAGACAGGCAGGGGCACAGATACGCAGTATTTT
TRBJ1-2 | TRBV9 | - | - | CASSGGPQGNHYGYTF | TGTGCCAGCAGCGGCGGCCCCCAGGGTAATCACTATGGCTACACCTTC
TRBJ2-1 | TRBV7-8 | once | TRBD2 | CASSLALGAGGYNEQFF | TGTGCCAGCAGCTTAGCCTTGGGAGCGGGAGGATACAATGAGCAGTTCTTC
TRBJ1-2 | TRBV28 | - | - | CASSSGVNYGYTF | TGTGCCAGCAGTTCGGGGGTGAACTATGGCTACACCTTC
TRBJ1-2 | TRBV5-4 | once | - | CASNPGQSSFYGYTF | TGTGCCAGCAACCCAGGACAGTCGAGCTTCTATGGCTACACCTTC
TRBJ2-3 | TRBV10-3 | - | TRBD2 | CATQLAVGADTQYF | TGTGCCACACAACTAGCGGTGGGTGCAGATACGCAGTATTTT
TRBJ2-7 | TRBV5-8 | - | TRBD2 | CASSLAGGASYEQYF | TGTGCCAGCAGCTTGGCGGGGGGAGCCTCCTACGAGCAGTACTTC
TRBJ1-1 | TRBV19 | - | TRBD1 | CASDFGTVNTEAFF | TGTGCCAGTGATTTTGGGACAGTGAACACTGAAGCTTTCTTT
TRBJ2-3 | TRBV28 | - | TRBD2 | CASSEPGTSGTQYF | TGTGCCAGCAGCGAGCCCGGGACTAGTGGCACGCAGTATTTT
TRBJ2-1 | TRBV19 | few | - | CASSKSTRSSYNEQFF | TGTGCCAGTAGTAAAAGTACAAGGAGCTCCTACAATGAGCAGTTCTTC
TRBJ1-1 | TRBV20-1 | - | - | CSALDLTEAFF | TGCAGTGCTCTAGACCTGACTGAAGCTTTCTTT
TRBJ1-5 | TRBV5-1 | - | - | CASSLAQRDIYSNQPQHF | TGCGCCAGCAGCTTGGCTCAGCGGGATATATATAGCAATCAGCCCCAGCATTTT
TRBJ1-6 | TRBV15 | few | TRBD1 | CATSRDPGQGNSPLHF | TGTGCCACCAGCAGAGATCCGGGACAGGGCAATTCACCCCTCCACTTT
TRBJ1-2 | TRBV6-1 | - | - | CASSEGLTGNYGYTF | TGTGCCAGCAGTGAGGGCCTTACAGGGAACTATGGCTACACCTTC
TRBJ2-5 | TRBV10-3 | - | TRBD2 | CAISESLVLAGQETQYF | TGTGCCATCAGTGAGTCGTTGGTACTAGCGGGGCAAGAGACCCAGTACTTC
TRBJ2-7 | TRBV14 | - | - | CASSRHRGSYEQYF | TGTGCCAGCAGCCGCCACCGGGGGTCCTACGAGCAGTACTTC
TRBJ2-1 | TRBV9 | - | TRBD1 | CASSVGSGQGSNEQFF | TGTGCCAGCAGCGTAGGGAGCGGACAGGGTTCCAATGAGCAGTTCTTC
TRBJ2-5 | TRBV24-1 | - | TRBD2 | CATGGLAGGQETQYF | TGTGCCACCGGGGGACTAGCGGGAGGCCAAGAGACCCAGTACTTC
TRBJ2-5 | TRBV18 | - | - | CASSPPPVSQETQYF | TGTGCCAGCTCACCACCGCCAGTATCGCAAGAGACCCAGTACTTC
TRBJ1-1 | TRBV13 | few | TRBD1 | CASSFRIPRDRGRGAFF | TGTGCCAGCAGCTTCCGTATCCCCCGGGACAGGGGGCGCGGAGCTTTCTTT
TRBJ1-6 | TRBV3-1/TRBV3-2 | - | - | CASSLSTRTVGSPLHF | TGTGCCAGCAGCCTAAGTACGCGGACAGTCGGTTCACCCCTCCACTTT
TRBJ2-3 | TRBV19 | - | TRBD2 | CASSIQGLGLADTDTQYF | TGTGCCAGTAGTATTCAAGGTCTTGGACTAGCGGACACAGATACGCAGTATTTT
TRBJ2-5 | TRBV5-1 | - | TRBD2 | CASSTVGTSGQETQYF | TGCGCCAGCAGCACGGTCGGGACTAGCGGACAAGAGACCCAGTACTTC
TRBJ1-6 | TRBV19 | once | TRBD1 | CASRFGTEVNSPLHF | TGTGCCAGCCGCTTCGGGACAGAGGTCAATTCACCCCTCCACTTT
TRBJ2-1 | TRBV5-5 | - | - | CASSLVGAHEQFF | TGTGCCAGCAGCTTGGTGGGAGCCCATGAGCAGTTCTTC
TRBJ1-2 | TRBV5-1 | - | TRBD1 | CASGLSTGNYGYTF | TGCGCCAGCGGACTCTCGACAGGGAACTATGGCTACACCTTC
TRBJ2-3 | TRBV19 | - | - | CASSSTGSDTQYF | TGTGCCAGTAGTTCAACAGGGTCAGATACGCAGTATTTT
TRBJ2-1 | TRBV4-1 | once | TRBD2 | CASSQAAFASGDNEQFF | TGCGCCAGCAGCCAAGCAGCGTTTGCTAGCGGGGACAATGAGCAGTTCTTC
TRBJ2-5 | TRBV7-2 | - | TRBD2 | CASSSNGAGVLETQYF | TGTGCCAGCAGCTCTAACGGAGCGGGAGTTTTAGAGACCCAGTACTTC
TRBJ2-7 | TRBV4-1 | few | TRBD1 | CASSQQGAYEQYF | TGCGCCAGCAGCCAACAGGGGGCCTACGAGCAGTACTTC
TRBJ2-3 | TRBV13 | - | TRBD2 | CASSRDYRTDTQYF | TGTGCCAGCAGCCGGGACTACCGCACAGATACGCAGTATTTT
TRBJ2-2 | TRBV2 | few | - | CASSGRQGGTGELFF | TGTGCCAGCAGTGGGCGGCAGGGTGGCACCGGGGAGCTGTTTTTT
TRBJ1-2 | TRBV19 | - | TRBD1 | CASSIGQGAQNGYTF | TGTGCCAGTAGTATTGGTCAGGGGGCGCAGAATGGCTACACCTTC
TRBJ2-2 | TRBV11-3 | - | - | CASSLSGGIGELFF | TGTGCCAGCAGCTTATCTGGGGGGATCGGGGAGCTGTTTTTT